This TCR beta chain was obtained from a study of T cell changes during pregnancy in multiple sclerosis (dated by TCRdb to about 2019). In the study overall: The study looked at changes in the T cell repertoire across pregnancy in women with multiple sclerosis.

V loses 4 bases at its end and J loses 15 bases; junction bases beyond the gene matches: 15. CDR3 length: 14 amino acids, cysteine to phenylalanine. Only CDR3 DNA is held: 42 bases, read in frame from base 1. CDR1 and CDR2, looked up from the germline V gene (reference sequence), are MNHNY and SVGAGI. Library creation used the immunoSEQ multiplex PCR assay. As stored in TCRdb, this immuneACCESS dataset retains in-frame rearrangements with V and J assigned. A fraction of the clones does not appear; measured against another copy, unresolved V genes explain less than half of the discrepancy, and the remainder lacks a known reason. A total of 59,000 or so clones appear in this sample, about 90% of them only once. About 2.9% of the sample is taken by the ten largest. This clone was seen once. The clone's antigen remains unknown. No per-base quality is available; no much larger clone lies one base away.

This TCR came from a female donor in good health, enrolled as a control in a pregnancy study. The sample in question was peripheral blood, obtained in the third trimester of pregnancy. The chain was built from TRBV6-6 and TRBJ1-5, with TRBD1 identical over 7 junction bases. The DNA reads TGTGCCAGCAGTTGGGGTGTTGTCTCGACAGGGTTGCATTTT. Translation gives CASSWGVVSTGLHF.